This TCR beta chain was captured in a study of cytomegalovirus exposure and HLA in healthy donors (TCRdb year 2017). Context from the whole study: An earlier analysis of roughly 500 of the donors reported approximately 300 Gb of sequence data and some 120 million unique TCR beta sequences from about 200 million T cells. Among the 398 genotyped donors, approximately 81% belonged to the genetic ancestry cluster associated with self-reported Caucasian donors. Rather than using new phenotypic data, the later analysis identified candidate immune exposures from TCR beta sequences and from how often those sequences occurred across donors. Genome-wide SNP genotypes for about 55% of the roughly 670 donors were used in a later genetic analysis, which treated that subset as a discovery cohort. An earlier analysis of around 640 of the donors used high-throughput TCR beta sequencing to judge whether each TCR beta V gene segment behaved as functional or pseudogenic. The number of donors typed differed by locus, with 629-630 for A, B, C, DRB1 and DQB1, around 520 for DQA1, 600 to 610 for DPA1, and 472 for DPB1. In addition to the first cohort of 666 subjects, a separate validation cohort of 130 or so different subjects was used. Because of strong linkage in the cohort, four to six DR-DQ haplotypes were treated as single units for association and clustering. HLA typing covered class I and class II loci at four-digit resolution. Donor age, sex, ethnicity and CMV serostatus were collected together with the repertoire data. Using immunosequencing, the study profiled T cell repertoires from some 670 subjects and related those repertoires to cytomegalovirus serostatus. Roughly 290 gigabases of sequencing data and around 85 million unique TCR sequences made up an early release that covered several hundred HLA-typed donors. To study patterns of TCR occurrence, a later analysis re-analyzed previously published TCR beta repertoires from 666 donors and added high-resolution HLA genotyping. Among roughly 400 genotyped donors of the cohort, an average of roughly 230,000 unique TCR beta nucleotide sequences was sequenced per donor, of which roughly 17% were non-productive. Every discovery cohort repertoire had been produced on one sequencing platform. The study aimed to test whether cataloging public T cell receptors could reveal signatures of past pathogen exposure. To predict cytomegalovirus infection status, the study combined high-throughput TCR immunosequencing, statistical association of individual TCRs with disease status, and machine learning.

The cohort was made up of around 720 healthy bone marrow donors. Cohort members were all nominally healthy when sampled, although unrecorded immune exposures were likely present. The donor was CMV seropositive and belonged to the group of 250 to 300 seropositive cohort members. Every donor gave a peripheral blood sample, and the peripheral blood mononuclear cells from that sample were used for TCR beta sequencing. The Qiagen DNeasy Blood Extraction Kit was used to extract genomic DNA from the blood cell samples. Library prep was done by the immunoSEQ multiplex PCR assay. For the multiplex PCR, a mixture combining 60 forward primers for TCR Vbeta segments and 13 reverse primers for TCR Jbeta segments was used. The CDR3 region of rearranged TCR beta genes was amplified from genomic DNA with a multiplex PCR assay. Amplified TCR beta libraries were sequenced as 87-base-pair reads on the Illumina HiSeq System. Turning to the authors' computational methods: Across the 700 or so repertoires, a later analysis counted about 81 million unique TCR beta chains, 8.5 million to 12 million of which were shared by at least two donors. To remove PCR and sequencing errors, raw reads were error-corrected and collapsed into unique sequences using a nearest-neighbor algorithm that merged closely related sequences. CDR3 sequences were aligned to IMGT reference sequences to assign V, D and J gene segments. Each retained sequence needed at least a six-nucleotide match to both a V gene segment and a J gene segment. Rearrangements were classified as productive when the CDR3 lacked stop codons and remained in frame with V and J, and all other rearrangements were classified as non-productive. CDR3 was defined according to IMGT convention as the region running from the second conserved V-encoded cysteine to the conserved J-encoded phenylalanine. Sequences without an unambiguous match to a single V gene segment were excluded from the earlier analysis of 500 to 700 of the donors. An earlier analysis of 587 of the donors classified V segments as functional when productive rearrangements were above 56.7% and as segregating when the standard deviation between donors was above 5%. A statistical classification framework was built for diagnosing cytomegalovirus status from the catalog of TCR beta chain sequences. In a later analysis, V and J genes were assigned by comparing TCR nucleotide sequences against IMGT/GENE-DB human TR gene sequences. A later analysis assigned CDR3 sequences and most-parsimonious VDJ recombination scenarios with the TCRdist pipeline. In a later analysis, every TCR beta chain was defined by the combination of its CDR3 amino acid sequence and its V-gene family, and reads without a unique V-gene family were dropped. To address suspected cross-contamination and a sequencing artifact, a later analysis removed some 620 highly shared, low-generation-probability nucleotide sequences. For each public chain, a later analysis derived a clonal expansion index from normalized ranks of inferred template counts within each repertoire. A later analysis computed generation probabilities with a VDJ recombination model fitted to out-of-frame rearrangements, and checked the results against IGoR. In a later analysis, TCR-TCR, TCR-HLA and TCR-CMV co-occurrence was scored with hypergeometric tests, and a repertoire-size bias correction was applied to TCR pairs. A later analysis estimated false discovery rates by permuting HLA or CMV assignments 20 times. A later analysis grouped co-occurring TCRs with DBSCAN, adding TCRdist sequence similarity when clustering within HLA-allele-positive subsets. Co-occurrence clustering excluded repertoires with fewer than 30,000 or more than 120,000 public chains, plus five with anomalous nucleotide sharing. TCRdb carries this immuneACCESS record with in-frame sequences only. Its versions omit some clonotypes, under half of them owing to an unresolved V gene in the studies checked, with the rest unexplained. From that table come the V and J calls and clone size; the DNA was used to work out D and trimming. A total of under 130,000 clones appear in this sample, roughly 80% of them only once. Clones ranked in the top ten supply roughly 4% of the sample.

Study-wide findings and limitations: The study listed 170 or so TCR beta chains as associated with cytomegalovirus. In a later analysis, several top co-occurrence clusters were reported to appear linked to parvovirus B19, influenza, CMV and Epstein-Barr virus. Most TCR sequences were observed very rarely across donors, whereas some public TCRs were present in many individuals. Specific HLA alleles were associated with 15,000 to 20,000 TCR beta sequences at a false discovery rate of 0.05 in a later analysis. A further reported finding was that TCR beta sequences accurately predicted the HLA-A and HLA-B alleles for most subjects in the first cohort. An earlier analysis of some 560 of the donors showed that most TCR beta V segments appeared in productive rearrangements either about 87% or about 30% of the time, which broadly matched IMGT annotations. Because some donors lacked HLA typing at each locus, the association tests relied only on the typed subset. In both the original and validation cohorts, the classifier was reported to diagnose cytomegalovirus status with high specificity and sensitivity. In a later analysis, TCR association rates were found to vary across HLA loci, with the most associated TCRs seen for DRB1 alleles and the fewest for HLA-C alleles. Compared with the approximately 720-donor mean, donors in an Asian-associated ancestry cluster had fewer N-insertions in productive TCRs, according to a later genetic analysis. This cohort had only TCR beta chains sequenced, and the lack of alpha or paired-chain data limited which features could be detected. In vitro tests confirmed that three of the cytomegalovirus-associated TCR beta chains recognize cytomegalovirus antigens. According to the authors, the approach could potentially be generalized to other disease states and immunological phenotypes. Correlated functional status among segregating V segments might be attributable to linkage disequilibrium, but an unknown experimental factor could not be ruled out. Because counts were too low, 15 or so rarely observed V segments, including chromosome 9 orphons, were excluded from the earlier analysis of around 590 of the donors. Compared with equally common non-associated chains, HLA-associated TCR beta chains in a later analysis were more clonally expanded and had lower generation probabilities. A cluster of highly shared sequence variants was judged likely to represent a technical artifact of the sequencing pipeline. The presence/absence analyses assumed that sequencing depth was roughly uniform across donors, and that assumption may not be true. V-gene and J-gene trimming of TCR beta chains was associated with a missense DCLRE1C variant in a later genetic analysis, and the association was replicated in an independent cohort. When HLA alleles, especially DR and DQ, strongly co-occurred, TCR associations were difficult to assign to individual alleles. CMV serostatus was the only immune exposure information available for the cohort. Most CMV-associated TCR beta chains appeared to be HLA-restricted in a later analysis, and the HLA associations seemed to be driven largely by CMV exposure.

Comments on this clone: No cognate antigen has been identified for it. No base qualities exist here, and no much larger clone lies one base off it.

This clonotype originated in a man aged 50 to 59 in good health and CMV-seropositive. The material sequenced was PBMCs.

The DNA is as follows: TGTGCCAGCAGCGTAGGAAGTAGCGGGAGGGGGACAAACTACGAGCAGTACTTC. This encodes CASSVGSSGRGTNYEQYF. The sequence is built from TRBV9 and TRBJ2-5; 11 bases in between match TRBD2. The J call may be wrong; the DNA end is better matched by TRBJ2-7. From cysteine to phenylalanine, the CDR3 is 18 amino acids long. Solely the CDR3 DNA is kept, with 54 bases framed from the first base. The germline V gene provides CDR1 SGDLS and CDR2 YYNGEE.